The 19 T cell receptor beta chains in this list originate from one sample, sequenced in a study of T cell responses to AZD1222 COVID-19 vaccine (dated by TCRdb to 2020 to 2023). The time point tag for this specimen amounts to: baseline before first vaccination. Library creation used the immunoSEQ multiplex PCR assay. TCRdb limited this immuneACCESS table to in-frame rearrangements with V and J called. A share of clones is missing; checked studies link under half to unresolved V genes, and the rest is unexplained. The sample data list about 86,000 clones, and about 72% of these were observed just once. The ten top clones hold more than 20% of the sample. The sequencing here drew on peripheral blood, taken on day 0 of AZD1222 vaccination. These receptors originate from an adult in good health.

The chain links TRBV6-5 to TRBJ2-3; perhaps TRBD2 as D (6 bases). Trimming cost V 8 bases and J 1 base, with 13 bases left between them. Per germline, CDR1 MNHEY and CDR2 SVGAGI. This CDR3 comprises 14 residues. CDR3 DNA sequence: TGTGCCAGCTTGGAGGGCCCGGGCACAGATACGCAGTATTTT. It encodes CASLEGPGTDTQYF.

The V gene is TRBV19, the J gene TRBJ2-3; D is ambiguous. The CDR3 extends over 13 amino acids. Trimming took 7 bases from V and 2 from J, leaving 10 bases between them. Germline loops: CDR1 LNHDA, CDR2 SQIVND (reference sequence). CDR3 loop: CASTPGFTDTQYF. As DNA, the CDR3 is TGTGCCAGTACCCCGGGTTTCACAGATACGCAGTATTTT. The full variable domain, rest sourced from reference TRBV19 and TRBJ2-3, is DGGITQSPKYLFRKEGQNVTLSCEQNLNHDAMYWYRQDPGQGLRLIYYSQIVNDFQKGDIAEGYSVSREKKESFPLTVTSAQKNPTAFYLCASTPGFTDTQYFGPGTRLTVL.

This clone came up a few times. The chain is built from TRBV11-2 and TRBJ1-1; TRBD1 agrees at 7 bases. The CDR3 covers 14 residues. V was pared by 3 bases and J by 4 bases, with 5 bases of the junction left unmatched. Germline V CDR1 and CDR2: SGHAT, FQNNGV. This chain's CDR3 is CASSFDRDATEAFF. CDR3 DNA: TGTGCCAGCAGCTTCGACAGGGACGCCACTGAAGCTTTCTTT.

In DNA form, the CDR3 reads TGCGCCAGCAGAGAGCGGGAGGGCACAGATACGCAGTATTTT. Amino acid sequence: CASREREGTDTQYF. The chain links TRBV5-1 to TRBJ2-3; TRBD2 matches 9 bases. With 5 bases clipped from V and 1 base from J, the junction kept 2 bases outside the gene matches. CDR1 is SGHRS and CDR2 is YFSETQ in the germline V gene. The CDR3 consists of 14 residues.

The chain combines TRBV27 with TRBJ2-3; D perhaps matches TRBD2 (5 bases). With 2 bases removed from V and 5 bases from J, the gap between germline ends came to 5 bases. The CDR3 runs to 12 residues. Germline V gene data show CDR1 as MNHEY and CDR2 as SMNVEV (reference sequence). The CDR3 coding sequence is TGTGCCAGCAGTTTAAGCGGAGATACGCAGTATTTT. Its protein product is CASSLSGDTQYF.

The CDR3: CASSNTAAYNSPLHF. The CDR3 region has the DNA TGTGCCAGCAGTAACACAGCAGCCTATAATTCACCCCTCCACTTT. This chain uses TRBV6-6 with TRBJ1-6; no definite D call. This CDR3 spans 15 amino acids. The germline V and J ends were trimmed by 5 bases and 2 bases, with 10 bases remaining between them. Germline V gives CDR1 MNHNY, CDR2 SVGAGI (reference sequence).

The chain employs TRBV7-2 and TRBJ1-2; no clear D gene. The CDR3 runs 15 residues. Germline V gene data show CDR1 as SGHTA and CDR2 as FQGNSA. V lost 2 bases, J lost 0 bases, and 10 bases lay in between. CDR3 DNA: TGTGCCAGCAGCTTAAGCGGCTCTTCTAACTATGGCTACACCTTC. Encoded protein: CASSLSGSSNYGYTF.

This chain connects TRBV3-1 (or the pseudogene TRBV3-2) to TRBJ2-3; TRBD2 agrees at 8 bases. CDR1 is LGHDT and CDR2 is YNNKEL in the germline V gene (reference sequence). J gave up 5 bases and V 0 bases, and 7 bases lay outside the gene matches. The CDR3 length is 16 residues. CDR3 nucleotide sequence: TGTGCCAGCAGCCAAGAAGGTACGGGAGGGAGAGATACGCAGTATTTT. Its translation is CASSQEGTGGRDTQYF.

Written as DNA, the CDR3 is TGTGCCAGTAGTAGGACTAGCGGAGGTGGATCTCAAGAGACCCAGTACTTC. Translation: CASSRTSGGGSQETQYF. The rearrangement joins TRBV19 to TRBJ2-5; 10 nucleotides agree with TRBD2. From germline, CDR1 is LNHDA and CDR2 SQIVND (reference sequence). The CDR3 covers 17 residues. Trimming at V came to 4 bases and at J to 2 bases, leaving 10 bases not matched to a gene.

V is TRBV29-1 and J is TRBJ2-3; D is perhaps TRBD1 (5 bases). V lost 7 bases, J lost 6 bases, and 8 bases lay in between. The CDR3 runs to 10 residues. Germline assignment: CDR1 SQVTM and CDR2 ANQGSEA. CDR3 residues: CSARQDTQYF. The DNA for the CDR3 is TGCAGCGCCCGACAGGATACGCAGTATTTT.

Judged by abundance, this clone is medium-sized. V gene TRBV21-1 combines with J gene TRBJ2-4; TRBD2, the table's D call, was not compared with the DNA. TRBV21-1 is a pseudogene segment. The CDR3 covers 15 residues. In nucleotides, the CDR3 is TGTGCCAGCAGCAAAAGAGGACTAGCCAAAAACATTCAGTACTTC. Translating it yields CASSKRGLAKNIQYF.

The chain combines TRBV5-1 with TRBJ1-2; the D is unclear. V lost 0 bases and J lost 8, with 14 bases in between. The CDR3 consists of 14 residues. CDR1 is SGHRS and CDR2 is YFSETQ in the germline V gene. CDR3 in DNA: TGCGCCAGCAGCTTGGCATTAGGGTTCGGGGGCTACACCTTC. It encodes CASSLALGFGGYTF. The full variable domain, with the rest looked up from reference TRBV5-1 and TRBJ1-2, is KAGVTQTPRYLIKTRGQQVTLSCSPISGHRSVSWYQQTPGQGLQFLFEYFSETQRNKGNFPGRFSGRQFSNSRSEMNVSTLELGDSALYLCASSLALGFGGYTFGSGTRLTVV.

This chain connects TRBV5-4 to TRBJ2-7, with D maybe TRBD2 (7 bases). CDR1 is SGHNT and CDR2 is YYREEE in the germline V gene (reference sequence). V lost 4 bases to trimming and J lost 1 base, with 18 bases between them. The CDR3 length is 16 residues. For the CDR3, the DNA is TGTGCCAGCAGCCGCAGTGGCAGGGGACTATCCTACGAGCAGTACTTC. It is translated as CASSRSGRGLSYEQYF.

The chain couples TRBV5-1 to TRBJ1-2; 11 positions match TRBD1. V lost 5 bases and J lost 8; bases outside the gene matches: 14. The CDR3 totals 16 residues. Germline V gene lookup returns CDR1 SGHRS and CDR2 YFSETQ. CDR3 DNA sequence: TGCGCCAGCAGTTACGGACAGGGGGCGCGCATAGGGGGCTACACCTTC. Translating it yields CASSYGQGARIGGYTF.

The V call is TRBV4-1, the J call TRBJ2-1; no firm D call. This CDR3 contains 16 residues. The germline gives CDR1 MGHRA, CDR2 YSYEKL. Trimming removed 1 base at V and 4 bases at J, with 14 bases between. The CDR3 sequence is CASSQVPEPTYNEQFF. The CDR3 region has the DNA TGCGCCAGCAGCCAAGTCCCGGAGCCGACTTACAATGAGCAGTTCTTC.

This clone was found once. The chain links TRBV29-1 to TRBJ2-2; no clear D. Trimming removed 6 bases at V and 1 base at J, with 6 bases between. CDR3 size: 12 residues. Germline V gene data show CDR1 as SQVTM and CDR2 as ANQGSEA. The CDR3 protein is CSVLENTGELFF. In DNA form, the CDR3 reads TGCAGCGTCCTCGAGAACACCGGGGAGCTGTTTTTT.

This chain connects TRBV23-1 to TRBJ2-5; D is undetermined. TRBV23-1 is assigned to the ORF class and has an uncertain function. Deletions cut 7 bases from V and 5 bases from J, with 11 bases between. The CDR3 runs to 12 residues. This CDR3 is CASNQVLETQYF. The CDR3 region has the DNA TGCGCCAGCAACCAAGTGCTGGAGACCCAGTACTTC.

The rearrangement uses TRBV27 and TRBJ1-2; D gene uncertain. Germline V gene sequence: CDR1 MNHEY, CDR2 SMNVEV (reference sequence). The V end was cut by 4 bases, the J end by 3 bases, with 15 bases between. The CDR3 has 15 amino acids. CDR3 region: CASSSPGSGDYGYTF. The CDR3 region has the DNA TGTGCCAGCAGTTCTCCGGGGTCCGGGGACTATGGCTACACCTTC.

A few counts support this clone. The chain uses TRBV25-1 and TRBJ1-6; possible D gene TRBD1, 6 bases. Germline lookup yields CDR1 MGHDK and CDR2 SYGVNS. With 5 bases removed from V and 5 bases from J, the gap between germline ends came to 13 bases. CDR3 length: 15 residues. The CDR3 DNA is TGTGCCAGCAGTCTACAGGGATGGGATAATTCACCCCTCCACTTT. This gives the protein CASSLQGWDNSPLHF.